A single sample gave rise to the 13 T cell receptor beta chains below, sequenced in a study of regulatory T cells in long-lasting Graves disease (dated by TCRdb to the early 2020s). The time point label here, explained by the study, means: persistent/refractory GD, antithyroid drugs over 5 years with positive TRAb. For both TCR sequencing and RNA sequencing, RNA was extracted from PBMCs using TRIzol. Library construction relied on multiplex PCR. Sequencing relied on an Illumina HiSeq 4000. TCR beta libraries were built with iRepertoire HTBI primers and Arm-PCR amplification of CDR3 regions. The raw public data were reprocessed by TCRdb itself: fastp quality trimming at Q25, MiXCR clonotype calling, in-frame beta chains only. CDR3 protein duplicates are merged, each entry listing the most common genes and DNA. A total of 310,000 or so distinct CDR3 sequences appear in this sample, 20% of them only once. Of the sample, about 29% falls within the top ten clones.

Specimen: peripheral blood mononuclear cells (PBMCs), collected when the disease was refractory, from a patient treated with antithyroid drugs. These receptor sequences come from a female donor with Graves disease.

This clonotype was counted many times. The chain is built from TRBV27 and TRBJ1-1; no definite D call. The length of the CDR3 is 15 residues. The ends were cut back, 5 bases at V and 8 bases at J, with 21 bases in the middle. Germline loops: CDR1 MNHEY, CDR2 SMNVEV (reference sequence). The CDR3 DNA is TGTGCCAGCAGTCCTACCCCCAGTGTGGGTGCCGAAGCTTTCTTT. Its protein product is CASSPTPSVGAEAFF.

The table lists this clonotype with many counts. The chain has TRBV15 and TRBJ2-7; 7 positions match TRBD1. Germline CDR1 is LNHNV and CDR2 is YYDKDF (reference sequence). Unmatched junction bases numbered 7, after V lost 5 bases and J lost 3 bases. The CDR3 has 14 amino acids. DNA of the CDR3: TGTGCCACCAGCTCACGCCGGGACAGCTACGAGCAGTACTTC. This gives the protein CATSSRRDSYEQYF.

Comment on this clonotype: This may stem from a read error, because a much larger clone lies one nucleotide away. This rearrangement joins TRBV2 to TRBJ1-2; TRBD1 aligns across 7 bases. CDR1 SNHLY and CDR2 FYNNEI come from the germline V gene. The ends lost 8 bases at V and 8 bases at J; junction bases unmatched: 14. The CDR3 covers 14 residues. The CDR3, as DNA: TGTGCCAGCGGGGGGGGAGGGGGCGATAGAGGCTACACCTTC. Amino acids: CASGGGGGDRGYTF.

Many counts were recorded for this clonotype. This chain links TRBV14 with TRBJ2-5; a weak D match, TRBD2 (5 bases). Germline CDR1 reads SGHDN; CDR2 reads FVKESK. V was pared by 4 bases and J by 10 bases, with 19 bases between. The CDR3 sequence is 14 residues long. The CDR3 sequence: CASSPGWASGDQYF. Written as DNA, the CDR3 is TGTGCCAGCAGCCCGGGTTGGGCGTCCGGGGACCAGTACTTC.

About this clonotype itself: Given a far larger clone just one base away, this is likely a sequencing read error. In this CDR3 the conserved last residue, phenylalanine or tryptophan, is missing, so a read error is likely. J is TRBJ2-7 and V is TRBV6-6; D gene unclear. V was shortened by 0 bases and J by 3 bases, with 9 bases between the two germline ends. CDR1 and CDR2 from the germline V gene are MNHNY and SVGAGI (reference sequence). This CDR3 region has 14 residues. The CDR3 sequence: CASSYSGPHYEQYL. The CDR3, as DNA: TGTGCCAGCAGTTACTCCGGGCCTCACTACGAGCAGTACCTC.

There are many counts of this clonotype. The chain couples TRBV11-2 to TRBJ2-5; 7 nucleotides match TRBD1. The V gene's germline CDR1 is SGHAT and CDR2 FQNNGV. With 5 bases clipped from V and 7 bases from J, the junction kept 1 base outside the gene matches. This CDR3 spans 11 amino acids. CDR3 residues: CASSPGGTQYF. The CDR3 region has the DNA TGTGCCAGCAGCCCAGGGGGGACCCAGTACTTC.

This clonotype occurred many times. The genes are TRBV7-6 and TRBJ2-5, with TRBD2 matching over 12 bases. V lost 0 bases, J lost 1 base, and 6 bases stayed unmatched. This CDR3 region has 18 residues. Germline V gene lookup returns CDR1 SGHVS and CDR2 FNYEAQ. In DNA, the CDR3 is TGTGCCAGCAGCTTAGCCGGGACTAGCGGGTATTTCCAAGAGACCCAGTACTTC. Its translation is CASSLAGTSGYFQETQYF.

This clonotype has at least ten counts. This chain connects TRBV6-1 to TRBJ2-2; D may be TRBD1 or TRBD2 (5 bases each). V dropped 7 bases and J dropped 6 bases, with 15 bases sitting between them. Germline CDR1 MNHNS, CDR2 SASEGT. The CDR3 covers 14 residues. The CDR3, as DNA: TGTGCCAGCACCAAAGGGTGGGGACCCGGGGAGCTGTTTTTT. This encodes CASTKGWGPGELFF.

In this sample, this clonotype turned up a few times. The V and J genes are TRBV4-3 and TRBJ1-4; no firm D call. The germline V gene encodes CDR1 LGHNA and CDR2 YSLEER. The CDR3 runs 17 residues. V gave up 0 bases and J gave up 8 bases, with 19 bases separating them. CDR3 protein: CASSQELFTTAREKLFF. The CDR3 DNA sequence: TGCGCCAGCAGCCAAGAGTTGTTCACGACGGCGCGGGAAAAACTGTTTTTT.

This clonotype was counted a few times. One end of the junction is discordant with germline, which a read error may explain. The chain carries TRBV7-9 and TRBJ1-5, with D possibly TRBD1 on 5 matching bases. CDR3 length equals 15 residues. Germline assignment: CDR1 SEHNR and CDR2 FQNEAQ (reference sequence). CDR3 amino acids: CTSSFGQGTDQPQHF. The CDR3 bases are TGTACCAGCAGCTTTGGGCAGGGCACAGATCAGCCCCAGCATTTT. The full variable domain, its missing parts supplied by reference TRBV7-9 and TRBJ1-5, is DTGVSQNPRHKITKRGQNVTFRCDPISEHNRLYWYRQTLGQGPEFLTYFQNEAQLEKSRLLSDRFSAERPKGSFSTLEIQRTEQGDSAMYLCTSSFGQGTDQPQHFGDGTRLSIL.

The rearrangement uses TRBV6-1 and TRBJ2-1, with TRBD2 matching over 7 bases. This CDR3 region has 13 residues. Looked up from germline, CDR1 is MNHNS and CDR2 is SASEGT. J lost 6 bases, V lost 1 base, and 0 bases had no gene match. CDR3 amino acids: CASSEGGGNEQFF. The CDR3, as DNA: TGTGCCAGCAGTGAAGGGGGGGGCAATGAGCAGTTCTTC.

This sequence joins TRBV3-1 and TRBJ2-1; 10 positions agree with TRBD2. J gave up 9 bases and V 0 bases, and 5 bases lay outside the gene matches. CDR1 is LGHDT, CDR2 YNNKEL, per germline (reference sequence). CDR3 length: 15 residues. CDR3 residues: CASSQDRRLAGEQFF. The CDR3 region has the DNA TGTGCCAGCAGCCAAGATAGACGACTAGCGGGTGAGCAGTTCTTC.

The sample holds a few counts of this clonotype. The chain has TRBV11-2 and TRBJ1-3; tentative D call: TRBD1 (5 bases). Trimming left V 3 bases short and J 5 bases short, with 11 bases between. This CDR3 comprises 14 residues. Germline V gene lookup returns CDR1 SGHAT and CDR2 FQNNGV. The CDR3 DNA follows: TGTGCCAGCAGCTTCCCTCGGGGCAGAAACACCATATATTTT. Amino acid sequence: CASSFPRGRNTIYF.